This section outlines one T cell receptor beta chain sequence together with its context. Measured with immunoSEQ multiplex PCR; TCRdb has only the in-frame clones, and not every one. The sample contains about 81,000 clones, around 93% of which appear only once. This CDR3 has 15 amino acids. Germline-derived CDR1 and CDR2 are ENHRY and SYGVKD. The ends lost 3 bases at V and 3 bases at J; junction bases unmatched: 4. This sample was taken from a study of T cell responses to AZD1222 COVID-19 vaccine. This sample comprised peripheral blood, obtained 28 days after the second AZD1222 dose. The source of this sequence is an adult who received the AZD1222 COVID-19 vaccine. This rearrangement joins TRBV10-3 to TRBJ2-2; 7 nucleotides align to TRBD1. As DNA, the CDR3 is TGTGCCATCAGTGACCGGCAGGGGGACACCGGGGAGCTGTTTTTT. Its translation: CAISDRQGDTGELFF.